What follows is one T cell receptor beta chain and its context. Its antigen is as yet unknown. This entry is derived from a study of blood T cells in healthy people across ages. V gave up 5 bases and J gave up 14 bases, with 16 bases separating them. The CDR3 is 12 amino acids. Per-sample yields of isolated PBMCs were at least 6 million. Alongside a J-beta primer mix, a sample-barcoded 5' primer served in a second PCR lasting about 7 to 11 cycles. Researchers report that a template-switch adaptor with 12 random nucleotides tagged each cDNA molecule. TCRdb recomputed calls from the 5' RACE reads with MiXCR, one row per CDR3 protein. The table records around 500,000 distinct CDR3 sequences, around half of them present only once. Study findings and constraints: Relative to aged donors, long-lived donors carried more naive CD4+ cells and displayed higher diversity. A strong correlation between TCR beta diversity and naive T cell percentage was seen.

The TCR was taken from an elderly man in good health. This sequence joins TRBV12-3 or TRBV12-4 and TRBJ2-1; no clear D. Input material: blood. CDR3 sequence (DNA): TGTGCCAGCAGTCCCACGACACCATTGGAGTTCTTC. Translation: CASSPTTPLEFF.